These T cell receptor beta chains were read from a single sample in a study of OX40 agonist ivuxolimab in advanced cancers. The protocol was immunoSEQ multiplex PCR, while the TCRdb copy is restricted to in-frame clones and leaves out a portion. The table lists some 70,000 clones, 75% to 85% of them singletons. The specimen was CD4+ or CD8+ T cells sorted from blood, collected in a trial of the OX40 agonist ivuxolimab. These receptors all come from an adult with an advanced solid tumor such as melanoma, head and neck, liver or kidney cancer. CDR3s include the opening cysteine and the closing phenylalanine or tryptophan. The order of the fields is clone size, J gene, D gene, V gene, CDR3 DNA, CDR3 protein. D genes are given only for firm matches. Clone size is shown for a subset of rows, as once, few, many or a class of expanded clone.

clone_size: -
j_call: TRBJ2-3
d_call: TRBD2
v_call: TRBV7-3
cdr3_nt: TGTGCCAGCAGCCGGGGGGGCACAGATACGCAGTATTTT
cdr3_aa: CASSRGGTDTQYF

clone_size: -
j_call: TRBJ1-2
d_call: -
v_call: TRBV21-1
cdr3_nt: TGTGCCAGCACCTATCGGGCCCTTCGACAGGGTGTCTATGGCTACACCTTC
cdr3_aa: CASTYRALRQGVYGYTF

clone_size: -
j_call: TRBJ2-2
d_call: TRBD1
v_call: TRBV2
cdr3_nt: TGTGCCAGCAGGAAAGTGACAGGGGGTACCGGGGAGCTGTTTTTT
cdr3_aa: CASRKVTGGTGELFF

clone_size: -
j_call: TRBJ2-3
d_call: -
v_call: TRBV2
cdr3_nt: TGTGCCAGCAGTCTGGGGGGAATATCCACAGATACGCAGTATTTT
cdr3_aa: CASSLGGISTDTQYF

clone_size: -
j_call: TRBJ2-5
d_call: -
v_call: TRBV2
cdr3_nt: TGTGCCAGCAGTGACCTGGGGGTTGAGACCCAGTACTTC
cdr3_aa: CASSDLGVETQYF

clone_size: few
j_call: TRBJ2-5
d_call: -
v_call: TRBV10-1
cdr3_nt: TGCGCCAGCAGTGATAGGCTAGTAGAGACCCAGTACTTC
cdr3_aa: CASSDRLVETQYF

clone_size: -
j_call: TRBJ1-3
d_call: -
v_call: TRBV28
cdr3_nt: TGTGCCAGCAGTTTTACAGGGACGTACTCTGGAAACACCATATATTTT
cdr3_aa: CASSFTGTYSGNTIYF

clone_size: -
j_call: TRBJ2-1
d_call: -
v_call: TRBV7-3
cdr3_nt: TGTGCCAGCAGCCTGCCCGGCCACAATGAGCAGTTCTTC
cdr3_aa: CASSLPGHNEQFF

clone_size: -
j_call: TRBJ2-3
d_call: TRBD1
v_call: TRBV29-1
cdr3_nt: TGCAGCGAACGGGACAGGTCGTCAGATACGCAGTATTTT
cdr3_aa: CSERDRSSDTQYF

clone_size: -
j_call: TRBJ2-5
d_call: -
v_call: TRBV18
cdr3_nt: TGTGCCAGCTCACCAATTGAAGAGACCCAGTACTTC
cdr3_aa: CASSPIEETQYF